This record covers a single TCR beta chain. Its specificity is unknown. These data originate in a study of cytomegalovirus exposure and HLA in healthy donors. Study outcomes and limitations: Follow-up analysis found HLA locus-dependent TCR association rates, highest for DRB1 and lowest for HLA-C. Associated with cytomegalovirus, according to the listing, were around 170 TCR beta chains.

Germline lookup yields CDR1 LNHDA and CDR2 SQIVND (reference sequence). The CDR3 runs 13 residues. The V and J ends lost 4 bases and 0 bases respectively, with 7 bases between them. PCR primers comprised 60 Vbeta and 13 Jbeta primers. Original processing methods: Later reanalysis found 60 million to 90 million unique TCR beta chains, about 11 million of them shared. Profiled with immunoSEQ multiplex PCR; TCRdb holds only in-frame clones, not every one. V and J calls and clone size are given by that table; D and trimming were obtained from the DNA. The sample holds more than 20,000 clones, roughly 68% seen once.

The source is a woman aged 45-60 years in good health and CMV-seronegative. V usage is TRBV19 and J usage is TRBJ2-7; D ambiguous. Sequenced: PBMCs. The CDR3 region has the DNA TGTGCCAGTAGTAGAGGAGTCTCCTACGAGCAGTACTTC. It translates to CASSRGVSYEQYF.